The rows below give T cell receptor beta chains drawn from one sample of a study of shared clonotypes between healthy human individuals. TCRdb's copy holds only in-frame clones and misses some; the assay was immunoSEQ multiplex PCR. The sample lists 2 million to 2.5 million clones; approximately 95% were seen once. Sequencing was performed on naive CD4+ T cells sorted from blood. The receptors here all came from a man aged 18 to 35 in good health. CDR3s leave out the opening cysteine and the closing phenylalanine or tryptophan.

v_gene: TRBV19
CDR3aa: ASSTLTGPYEQY

v_gene: TRBV18
CDR3aa: ASSRQVQETQY

v_gene: TRBV14
CDR3aa: ASSRLGTVNGYT

v_gene: TRBV6-5
CDR3aa: ASSPGQGQY

v_gene: TRBV10-3
CDR3aa: AISDYYEQY

v_gene: TRBV29-1
CDR3aa: SAAGQGYEQY

v_gene: TRBV6-6
CDR3aa: ASSYPGRDEKLF

v_gene: TRBV27
CDR3aa: ASSLWQGSYEQY

v_gene: TRBV27
CDR3aa: ASSLDRAANSPLH

v_gene: TRBV18
CDR3aa: ASSPRKEEKLF

v_gene: TRBV11-2
CDR3aa: ASSLDGAWADTQY

v_gene: TRBV5-1
CDR3aa: ASSLGRGPVDTQY

v_gene: TRBV29-1
CDR3aa: SVSRDRGTGYT

v_gene: TRBV11-2
CDR3aa: ASSLDRLAGGYEQY

v_gene: TRBV5-1
CDR3aa: ASSLGPGTGGDTEAF

v_gene: TRBV5-1
CDR3aa: ASSLGQGLGSPLH

v_gene: TRBV5-1
CDR3aa: ASSTGQSYGYT

v_gene: TRBV2
CDR3aa: ASRRTAGYGYT

v_gene: TRBV6-5
CDR3aa: ASSLTLGREQY

v_gene: TRBV6-6
CDR3aa: ASSYAAQGSRNTIY

v_gene: TRBV30
CDR3aa: AWGSLKLSRDGYT

v_gene: TRBV18
CDR3aa: AARPSSGANVLT

v_gene: TRBV6-6
CDR3aa: ASSRRGTGGEGGYT

v_gene: TRBV5-8
CDR3aa: ASSYGQGWTGELF

v_gene: TRBV6-5
CDR3aa: ASSQGSSYEQY

v_gene: TRBV7-9
CDR3aa: ASSLDSGELF

v_gene: TRBV30
CDR3aa: AWSVGGEKLF

v_gene: TRBV10-3
CDR3aa: AISEKGYGYT

v_gene: TRBV10-3
CDR3aa: AISESGSQETQY

v_gene: TRBV5-1
CDR3aa: ASSLTAALQNIQY

v_gene: TRBV5-1
CDR3aa: ASSLVSSGEMEQY

v_gene: TRBV5-1
CDR3aa: ASSRSHLNEQF

v_gene: TRBV5-1
CDR3aa: ASSVSSYNSPLH

v_gene: TRBV6-4
CDR3aa: ASSEQRNSPLH

v_gene: TRBV5-4
CDR3aa: ASSLGAGGSFGTDTQY

v_gene: TRBV5-8
CDR3aa: ASSIPRQGVYEQY

v_gene: TRBV6-1
CDR3aa: ASSGQGGVYGYT

v_gene: TRBV4-2
CDR3aa: ASSQSPWGSSYNEQF

v_gene: TRBV7-2
CDR3aa: ASSLVGLAGPYEQY

v_gene: TRBV15
CDR3aa: ATSRGTGGGEKLF

v_gene: TRBV6-1
CDR3aa: ASSESRGIWSYNSPLH

v_gene: TRBV7-6
CDR3aa: ASSQDRGETQY

v_gene: TRBV18
CDR3aa: ASSPRDRNYEQY

v_gene: TRBV5-1
CDR3aa: ASSRRAAGGTDTQY

v_gene: TRBV5-8
CDR3aa: ASNHLAGGTYEQY

v_gene: TRBV9
CDR3aa: ASSVGLGASGIPYEQY

v_gene: TRBV18
CDR3aa: ASSPPSTGNTIY

v_gene: TRBV18
CDR3aa: ASSRSDNQPQH

v_gene: TRBV6-1
CDR3aa: ASSRNPDRAYGYT

v_gene: TRBV2
CDR3aa: ASKITEGEQY

v_gene: TRBV7-9
CDR3aa: ASSFTGGAREAF

v_gene: TRBV5-1
CDR3aa: ASSLSPAGNYNEQF

v_gene: TRBV18
CDR3aa: ASSMDRGGSLH

v_gene: TRBV7-9
CDR3aa: AIKEVGVNYGYT

v_gene: TRBV5-1
CDR3aa: ASNPSGRNEQF

v_gene: TRBV5-4
CDR3aa: ASSLVALDGQFYGYT

v_gene: TRBV5-5
CDR3aa: ASSPGDRVTYGYT

v_gene: TRBV5-6
CDR3aa: ASSLEGARGYT

v_gene: TRBV6-5
CDR3aa: ASSYSAGGRDTQY